The 23 T cell receptor beta chains below were found in one sample sequenced in a study of technical replicates of blood from several donors. This table comes from immunoSEQ multiplex PCR, and its TCRdb copy is limited to in-frame clones, with some not included. The sample records about 64,000 clones, 75% to 90% being singletons. The sample was PBMCs. Every receptor here comes from a human donor in good health. Some clones in this sample may be carry-over from other donors' samples.

A note on this clone: One junction end does not reproduce the germline sequence, and a read error may be involved. The chain uses TRBV27 and TRBJ2-3, with 9 nucleotides matching TRBD2. This CDR3 has 14 residues. The germline gives CDR1 MNHEY, CDR2 SMNVEV (reference sequence). CDR3 residues: CASSLLASGVVAHF. As DNA, the CDR3 is TGTGCCAGCAGTTTACTGGCTAGCGGGGTAGTCGCGCATTTT.

This clone came up a few times. V usage is TRBV9 and J usage is TRBJ2-1; 9 positions match TRBD2. This CDR3 spans 14 amino acids. V lost 2 bases and J lost 8; bases outside the gene matches: 5. Germline CDR1 reads SGDLS; CDR2 reads YYNGEE. This CDR3 reads CASSVAGTSYEQFF. CDR3 DNA: TGTGCCAGCAGCGTCGCCGGGACTAGCTATGAGCAGTTCTTC.

A single count supports this clone. This chain joins TRBV10-3 and TRBJ2-3, with 8 bases lining up with TRBD1. With V trimmed by 0 bases and J by 1 base, 0 bases remained unmatched. Germline V gene sequence: CDR1 ENHRY, CDR2 SYGVKD. The CDR3 is made up of 15 amino acids. The CDR3: CAISESGQGTDTQYF. CDR3 DNA sequence: TGTGCCATCAGTGAGTCGGGACAGGGCACAGATACGCAGTATTTT.

This chain uses TRBV7-2 with TRBJ2-5, with D maybe TRBD2 (6 bases). This CDR3 spans 15 amino acids. Trimming removed 1 base from V and 1 base from J, with 10 bases in between. Looked up from germline, CDR1 is SGHTA and CDR2 is FQGNSA. The CDR3 DNA reads TGTGCCAGCAGCTTAGTTTGGAGGGCCCAAGAGACCCAGTACTTC. This sequence encodes CASSLVWRAQETQYF.

The chain couples TRBV5-1 to TRBJ2-1, with D tentatively TRBD2 (6 bases). This CDR3 has 14 residues. Germline V gene data show CDR1 as SGHRS and CDR2 as YFSETQ. The V end was cut by 0 bases, the J end by 10 bases, with 14 bases between. This CDR3 reads CASSLELAGGEQFF. In nucleotides, the CDR3 is TGCGCCAGCAGCTTGGAACTAGCTGGGGGGGAGCAGTTCTTC. Supplemented by reference TRBV5-1 and TRBJ2-1, the full variable domain reads KAGVTQTPRYLIKTRGQQVTLSCSPISGHRSVSWYQQTPGQGLQFLFEYFSETQRNKGNFPGRFSGRQFSNSRSEMNVSTLELGDSALYLCASSLELAGGEQFFGPGTRLTVL.

The chain employs TRBV27 and TRBJ1-2; D might be TRBD1 (5 bases). Per the germline V gene, CDR1 is MNHEY and CDR2 is SMNVEV (reference sequence). Trimming took off 2 bases at V and 7 bases at J, with 11 bases between the two ends. The CDR3 totals 13 residues. The CDR3 spells CASSLAGKGGYTF. The CDR3 DNA follows: TGTGCCAGCAGTTTAGCAGGGAAGGGTGGCTACACCTTC.

V usage is TRBV10-3 and J usage is TRBJ1-6, with D unresolved. The CDR3 is made up of 15 amino acids. The germline CDR1 and CDR2 sequences are ENHRY and SYGVKD. V was clipped by 3 bases and J by 6 bases, with 12 bases between them. CDR3 region: CAISERSQSNSPLHF. As DNA, the CDR3 is TGTGCCATCAGTGAACGGAGCCAGTCTAATTCACCCCTCCACTTT.

This clone was seen just once. V is TRBV21-1 and J is TRBJ1-1; the DNA was not compared with TRBD1, the D call given in the table. TRBV21-1 is designated a pseudogene. The CDR3 consists of 15 residues. In DNA form, the CDR3 reads TGTGCCAGCAGCGCCCTATCAGGGATGAACACTGAAGCTTTCTTT. As protein: CASSALSGMNTEAFF.

The chain employs TRBV7-9 and TRBJ1-4; D is uncertain. Germline CDR1 reads SEHNR; CDR2 reads FQNEAQ (reference sequence). V gave up 3 bases and J gave up 9 bases, with 5 bases separating them. The length of the CDR3 is 11 residues. CDR3 DNA sequence: TGTGCCAGCAGCTTCTTTCAAAAACTGTTTTTT. The encoded protein is CASSFFQKLFF.

V and J are TRBV7-2 and TRBJ2-3; the match to TRBD1 covers 9 bases. CDR3 length equals 15 residues. CDR1 is SGHTA, CDR2 FQGNSA, per germline. V shed 4 bases, J shed 1 base, and the junction held 3 bases outside the gene matches. The CDR3 spells CASSSDRGGTDTQYF. In nucleotides, the CDR3 is TGTGCCAGCAGCTCGGACAGGGGAGGCACAGATACGCAGTATTTT. Complete variable domain (other parts from reference TRBV7-2 and TRBJ2-3): GAGVSQSPSNKVTEKGKDVELRCDPISGHTALYWYRQSLGQGLEFLIYFQGNSAPDKSGLPSDRFSAERTGGSVSTLTIQRTQQEDSAVYLCASSSDRGGTDTQYFGPGTRLTVL.

The genes are TRBV7-2 and TRBJ2-7; 9 bases fit TRBD2. There are 15 residues in the CDR3. Trimming took 5 bases from V and 3 from J; bases not matched to a gene: 8. The V gene's germline CDR1 is SGHTA and CDR2 FQGNSA. The CDR3 sequence is CASSPLTSGYYEQYF. CDR3 DNA: TGTGCCAGCAGCCCTCTGACTAGCGGCTACTACGAGCAGTACTTC.

This clone is a singleton in its sample. The chain uses TRBV7-8 and TRBJ1-1; 9 bases are shared with TRBD1. The V segment lost 5 bases and the J segment 2 bases; nucleotides outside the gene matches: 9. The CDR3 is 16 amino acids. Germline CDR1 reads SGHVS; CDR2 reads FQNEAQ. CDR3 loop: CASSRTGGGYNTEAFF. The CDR3 DNA reads as TGTGCCAGCAGCCGAACAGGGGGCGGATATAACACTGAAGCTTTCTTT.

This chain connects TRBV5-1 to TRBJ2-7, with 11 bases aligning to TRBD2. Germline lookup yields CDR1 SGHRS and CDR2 YFSETQ. V trimming: 0 bases; J trimming: 3 bases; junction bases outside the gene matches: 5. The CDR3 is 16 residues long. CDR3 sequence: CASSLDIGTSGYEQYF. The CDR3 DNA reads as TGCGCCAGCAGCTTGGACATAGGGACTAGCGGCTACGAGCAGTACTTC.

The rearrangement uses TRBV5-1 and TRBJ1-4, with no clear D. Germline V gene lookup returns CDR1 SGHRS and CDR2 YFSETQ. This CDR3 has 15 residues. Trimming removed 0 bases at V and 3 bases at J, with 9 bases between. CDR3 sequence: CASSLEGLSNEKLFF. The CDR3 nucleotides read TGCGCCAGCAGCTTGGAAGGACTATCTAATGAAAAACTGTTTTTT.

The chain links TRBV2 to TRBJ2-1; a weak D match, TRBD1 (5 bases). Germline V gene sequence: CDR1 SNHLY, CDR2 FYNNEI. The CDR3 contains 13 residues. The V gene lost 6 bases and the J gene lost 3 bases, with 9 bases spanning the gap. The CDR3 DNA is TGTGCCAGCAGCCAACAGGTCTACAATGAGCAGTTCTTC. This encodes CASSQQVYNEQFF.

The chain links TRBV18 to TRBJ2-5, with TRBD1 matching over 10 bases. V lost 6 bases, J lost 5 bases, and 6 bases stayed unmatched. The CDR3 runs to 14 residues. Germline values: CDR1 KGHSH, CDR2 LQKENI. This CDR3 reads CASSLDRGLETQYF. The DNA of the CDR3 is TGTGCCAGCTCGCTCGACAGGGGGCTGGAGACCCAGTACTTC.

This clone was picked up a small number of times. The CDR3 loop is CASSSGGTGDSPLHF. In DNA, the CDR3 is TGCGCCAGCAGCTCTGGAGGGACAGGAGATTCACCCCTCCACTTT. The chain recombines TRBV5-1 with TRBJ1-6, with 8 bases fitting TRBD1. In germline, CDR1 is SGHRS, CDR2 YFSETQ. CDR3 length equals 15 residues. Losses at the gene ends were 3 bases for V and 8 bases for J; bases not matched to a gene: 7.

The chain couples TRBV5-1 to TRBJ1-2; D not certain. Germline V CDR1 and CDR2: SGHRS, YFSETQ. The CDR3 loop spans 14 amino acids. The ends were cut back, 6 bases at V and 1 base at J, with 13 bases in the middle. The CDR3 loop reads CASNPRGSNYGYTF. CDR3 in DNA: TGCGCCAGCAACCCCCGTGGCAGTAACTATGGCTACACCTTC.

V is TRBV18 and J is TRBJ1-2; maybe TRBD1 (5 bases). V lost 1 base and J lost 13, with 16 bases in between. The CDR3 totals 13 residues. CDR1 is KGHSH, CDR2 LQKENI, per germline. CDR3 loop: CASSPQDSTGCTF. For the CDR3, the DNA is TGTGCCAGCTCACCACAAGACAGCACGGGTTGCACCTTC. Supplemented by reference TRBV18 and TRBJ1-2, the full variable domain reads NAGVMQNPRHLVRRRGQEARLRCSPMKGHSHVYWYRQLPEEGLKFMVYLQKENIIDESGMPKERFSAEFPKEGPSILRIQQVVRGDSAAYFCASSPQDSTGCTFGSGTRLTVV.

The rearrangement links TRBV10-3 to TRBJ2-5, with 7 bases aligning to TRBD2. Germline V CDR1 and CDR2: ENHRY, SYGVKD. The CDR3 covers 12 residues. After removal of 8 bases from V and 5 bases from J, the junction contained 5 bases not matched to a gene. The CDR3 is CAIGGREETQYF. CDR3 DNA: TGTGCCATCGGAGGGAGGGAGGAGACCCAGTACTTC.

This clone was observed once. The chain has TRBV10-3 and TRBJ2-1, with a weak D call TRBD2 (5 bases). The CDR3 has 15 amino acids. Trimming cost V 3 bases and J 5 bases, with 14 bases left between them. The germline CDR1 and CDR2 sequences are ENHRY and SYGVKD. Here the CDR3 reads CAISDQEARDNEQFF. The CDR3 DNA reads as TGTGCCATCAGTGACCAGGAGGCCCGAGACAATGAGCAGTTCTTC.

V is TRBV7-6 and J is TRBJ2-1; 13 bases are shared with TRBD2. This CDR3 is 15 amino acids long. Germline CDR1 is SGHVS and CDR2 is FNYEAQ. The J segment lost 6 bases and the V segment lost 3 bases, leaving 2 bases of the junction unmatched. The CDR3 coding sequence is TGTGCCAGCAGCTTTACTAGCGGGGGGGCCAATGAGCAGTTCTTC. It encodes CASSFTSGGANEQFF.

The chain links TRBV4-3 to TRBJ2-1, with 7 bases matching TRBD1. This CDR3 has 18 residues. With V trimmed by 1 base and J by 5 bases, 14 bases remained unmatched. Per germline, CDR1 LGHNA and CDR2 YSLEER. The CDR3 DNA reads TGCGCCAGCAGCCAAGTAGGGGTTGAACAGGGGCTGGACAATGAGCAGTTCTTC. It specifies CASSQVGVEQGLDNEQFF.